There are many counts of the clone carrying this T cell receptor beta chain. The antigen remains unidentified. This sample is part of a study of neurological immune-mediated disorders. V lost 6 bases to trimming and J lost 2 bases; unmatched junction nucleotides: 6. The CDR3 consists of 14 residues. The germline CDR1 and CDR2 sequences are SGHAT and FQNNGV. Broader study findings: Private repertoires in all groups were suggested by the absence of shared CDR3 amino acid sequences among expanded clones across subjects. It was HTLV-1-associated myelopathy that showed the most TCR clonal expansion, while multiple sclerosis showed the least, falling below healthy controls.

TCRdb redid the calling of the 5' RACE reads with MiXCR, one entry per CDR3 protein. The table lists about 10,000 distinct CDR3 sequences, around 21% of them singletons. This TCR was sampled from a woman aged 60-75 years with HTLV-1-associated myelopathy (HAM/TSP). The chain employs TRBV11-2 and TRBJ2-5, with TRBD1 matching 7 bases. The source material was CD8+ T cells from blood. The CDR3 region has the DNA TGTGCCAGCAGTCCCTACAGGGGACAAGAGACCCAGTACTTC. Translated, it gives CASSPYRGQETQYF.